Listed below are T cell receptor beta chains from one sample, sequenced in a study of CD8+CD57+ T cells in acquired aplastic anemia. TCRdb reanalysed the reads using MiXCR and keeps one entry per CDR3 protein. The data show about 190,000 distinct CDR3 sequences, with nearly 50% seen just once and around 8.8% held by the top ten. The sample consisted of sorted CD4+, CD8+, or CD8+CD57+ T cells (not recorded which) from PBMCs. Source of these receptors: a human donor with aplastic anemia. The CDR3 runs from the conserved cysteine through the conserved F or W. D genes are given only for firm matches. The size field is filled for only some rows; it gives once, few, many or a size class.

d_call	v_call	j_call	clone_size	cdr3_nt	cdr3_aa
TRBD1	TRBV29-1	TRBJ1-2	.	TGCAGCGTTGGGACAGGGACTCTAGCTAACTATGGCTACACCTTC	CSVGTGTLANYGYTF
.	TRBV20-1	TRBJ2-3	many	TGCAGTGCGGGCAGATTGTCAGATACGCAGTATTTT	CSAGRLSDTQYF
.	TRBV5-6	TRBJ2-4	once	TGTGCCAGCAGCTTTGTTCGGTCTGGGGTGAGCATTCAGTACTTC	CASSFVRSGVSIQYF
.	TRBV25-1	TRBJ2-4	.	TGTGCCAGCAGTGAATTGGGTCTTAATGTGAACATTCAGTACTTC	CASSELGLNVNIQYF
.	TRBV24-1	TRBJ1-1	many	TGTGCCACCAGTGATTCCCGAGGGTCGGGGGAAGAAGCTTTCTTT	CATSDSRGSGEEAFF
.	TRBV25-1	TRBJ1-4	.	TGTGCCAGCAGTGTATACAGAGCTAATGAAAAACTGTTTTTT	CASSVYRANEKLFF
.	TRBV2	TRBJ2-3	few	TGTGCCAGCAGATCAGGCACAGATACGCAGTATTTT	CASRSGTDTQYF
TRBD2	TRBV7-2	TRBJ2-1	.	TGTGCCAGCAGCCGCCCCGGGGGGAATGAGCAGTTCTTC	CASSRPGGNEQFF
.	TRBV7-3	TRBJ2-7	many	TGTGCCAGCAGCTTAACCCGGGTGGGATCCTACGAGCAGTACTTC	CASSLTRVGSYEQYF
TRBD2	TRBV5-1	TRBJ2-1	few	TGCGCCAGCAGCTTACTAGCGGGAAATAGGTACAATGAGCAGTTCTTC	CASSLLAGNRYNEQFF
.	TRBV24-1	TRBJ2-3	.	TGTGCCACCGCAGCGGCGGGATCCGTTAACACAGATACGCAGTATTTT	CATAAAGSVNTDTQYF
TRBD2	TRBV12-3/TRBV12-4	TRBJ2-3	.	TGTGCCAGCAGTTTAATCCGGACTAGCGGGAGTGATACGCAGTATTTT	CASSLIRTSGSDTQYF
.	TRBV10-2	TRBJ1-1	.	TGCGCCAGCAGTGAGTCGATGCAGTCGATCACTGAAGCTTTCTTT	CASSESMQSITEAFF
TRBD2	TRBV20-1	TRBJ2-3	.	TGCAGTGCTAGAGAGGATAGCGGGGGCTCGACGTATTTT	CSAREDSGGSTYF
TRBD1	TRBV19	TRBJ1-2	many	TGTGCCAGTAGTCGTCGACCAGGGACAGATCCTAACTATGGCTACACCTTC	CASSRRPGTDPNYGYTF
.	TRBV2	TRBJ2-5	many	TGTGCCAGCACTCCCTCCTACCCCGTAGGGAAAACCCAAGAGACCCAGTACTTC	CASTPSYPVGKTQETQYF
TRBD2	TRBV10-3	TRBJ2-5	.	TGTGCCATCAGTGATTCGATCGGCGGGGGGGCCCAAGAGACCCAGTACTTC	CAISDSIGGGAQETQYF
.	TRBV5-6	TRBJ2-7	many	TGTGCCAGCAGTCCGGTTAGGGGTCTCGAGCAGTACTTC	CASSPVRGLEQYF
.	TRBV20-1	TRBJ1-2	many	TGCAGTGCTGAGGGACAATCTAACTATGGCTACACCTTC	CSAEGQSNYGYTF
.	TRBV6-2/TRBV6-3	TRBJ2-7	many	TGTGCCAGCAGACTCTCTCGCTCAGAAGTCCACGAGCAGTACTTC	CASRLSRSEVHEQYF
.	TRBV2	TRBJ2-7	.	TGTGCCAGCAGTGTAGCCGGAATTTCCGGGCGAGGCGAGCAGTACTTC	CASSVAGISGRGEQYF
.	TRBV19	TRBJ1-2	.	TGTGCCAGTACCCCGGGGGAGAGGCATGGCTACACCTTC	CASTPGERHGYTF
.	TRBV4-3	TRBJ2-1	.	TGCGCCAGCAGCGAAGGGGTCGGCTCCTACAATGAGCAGTTCTTC	CASSEGVGSYNEQFF
TRBD1	TRBV6-4	TRBJ1-2	.	TGTGCCAGCAGTGACGGCCAGGGGGCTGATGGCTACACCTTC	CASSDGQGADGYTF
.	TRBV19	TRBJ2-1	.	TGTGCCAGTAGCAGTTCTCTCCGGAATGAGCAGTTCTTC	CASSSSLRNEQFF
TRBD1	TRBV2	TRBJ2-5	.	TGTGCCAGCACCATCCCCGGGACAGGAGAGACCCAGTACTTC	CASTIPGTGETQYF
TRBD2	TRBV10-3	TRBJ2-3	.	TGTGCCATCAGCCAGCGGGGGCCGCCCACAGATACGCAGTATTTT	CAISQRGPPTDTQYF
TRBD1	TRBV15	TRBJ2-1	.	TGTGCCACCAGCTACAGGGGAAATGAGCAGTTCTTC	CATSYRGNEQFF
.	TRBV6-1	TRBJ2-7	many	TGTGCCAGCAAGGTCCCGGGAAGTTTGTCGAACGAGCAGTACTTC	CASKVPGSLSNEQYF
.	TRBV15	TRBJ1-2	.	TGTGCCACCAGCAGGGGACCGCGTGGGAGTGGCTACACCTTC	CATSRGPRGSGYTF
.	TRBV29-1	TRBJ2-7	.	TGCAGCGCCATGCACCCCTCCCACGAGCAGTACTTC	CSAMHPSHEQYF
.	TRBV29-1	TRBJ2-1	.	TGCAGCGCCCTCGCCGACGTCTACAATGAGCAGTTCTTC	CSALADVYNEQFF
.	TRBV5-1	TRBJ2-3	few	TGCGCCAGCAGCTTGTTTCAGCCCCAGTATTTT	CASSLFQPQYF
TRBD1	TRBV5-1	TRBJ2-7	.	TGCGCCAGCAGCTTGGGTGAGGTGACAGGGGGCAACCAGTACTTC	CASSLGEVTGGNQYF
.	TRBV29-1	TRBJ2-5	many	TGCAGCGTTGCGTCTAACGCCGGAGCTGAGACCCAGTACTTC	CSVASNAGAETQYF
.	TRBV15	TRBJ2-7	.	TGTGCCACCAGCAGAGGACAGAATGCCTACGAGCAGTACTTC	CATSRGQNAYEQYF
.	TRBV19	TRBJ2-1	.	TGTGCCAGTAGTCCAGGGGCGACGATGCATGAGCAGTTCTTC	CASSPGATMHEQFF
.	TRBV19	TRBJ1-1	many	TGTGCCGGCCGGGACCGAGGGTCCACTGAAGCTTTCTTT	CAGRDRGSTEAFF
.	TRBV19	TRBJ2-7	.	TGTGCCACCGCCGGGGATCTCCTGTTGGACGAGCAGTACTTC	CATAGDLLLDEQYF
.	TRBV19	TRBJ2-7	.	TGTGCCAGTGCGTCCGTTTACGAGCAGTACTTC	CASASVYEQYF
.	TRBV2	TRBJ1-1	.	TGCGCCAGCAGCCAATCGGGGGGGAACACTGAAGCTTTCTTT	CASSQSGGNTEAFF
.	TRBV24-1	TRBJ2-7	few	TGTGCCACCAGTGAGGCAAGACAACCCTACGAGCAGTACTTC	CATSEARQPYEQYF
TRBD1	TRBV2	TRBJ2-7	few	TGTGCCAGCAGTCCACCATCCGGGACAGGGACGTACGAGCAGTACTTC	CASSPPSGTGTYEQYF
.	TRBV20-1	TRBJ2-5	.	TGCAGTGCTAGATTGACTCGGACAAGGCTGATCCAAGAGACCCAGTACTTC	CSARLTRTRLIQETQYF
TRBD1	TRBV5-6	TRBJ1-2	.	TGTGCCAGCAGCCCTGGGACAGGTTCGTCCTACACCTTC	CASSPGTGSSYTF
.	TRBV19	TRBJ2-7	.	TGTGCCAGTAGGGGGGACTCTAGCTCCTACGAGCAGTACTTC	CASRGDSSSYEQYF
.	TRBV24-1	TRBJ1-1	.	TGTGCCACCAGTGATACGGATGGGCCTGAAGCTTTCTTT	CATSDTDGPEAFF
.	TRBV29-1	TRBJ2-5	many	TGCAGCGCCGAGGGGAAGGGCAGAGAGACCCAGTACTTC	CSAEGKGRETQYF
TRBD1	TRBV30	TRBJ2-4	.	TGTGCCTGGAGTCCGTACGACAGGGTGGGGACCATTCAGTACTTC	CAWSPYDRVGTIQYF
.	TRBV7-1	TRBJ2-1	.	TGTGCCAGCAGGTCAGGGGTAGTTGTGGGGGTTGAGGGGAATGAGCAGCTCTTC	CASRSGVVVGVEGNEQLF
.	TRBV14	TRBJ2-5	.	TGTGCCAGCAGAGCCCCGGGACTGCACCAAGAGACCCAGTACTTC	CASRAPGLHQETQYF
TRBD1	TRBV2	TRBJ2-7	.	TGTGCCAGCTGGGGACAGAGCACTTACGAGCAGTACTTC	CASWGQSTYEQYF
.	TRBV20-1	TRBJ1-4	many	TGCAGTGCTGGGGGGCTAGATGAAAAACTGTTTTTT	CSAGGLDEKLFF
.	TRBV20-1	TRBJ2-5	.	TGCAGTGCTAGGGATCGGGGGCTAGCGCTCTTCCAGACCCAGTACTTC	CSARDRGLALFQTQYF
.	TRBV7-8	TRBJ2-1	.	TGTGCCAGCAGCTTGAAAGGCGGCTACAATGAGCAGTTCTTC	CASSLKGGYNEQFF
.	TRBV30	TRBJ1-2	.	TGTGCCTGGAGAGTTCCCTATGGCTACACCTTC	CAWRVPYGYTF
.	TRBV2	TRBJ1-2	once	TGTGCCACCTCTCTAGACAGTCGGGGGTATGGCTACACCTTC	CATSLDSRGYGYTF
.	TRBV24-1	TRBJ1-5	few	TGTGCCAGCAGTCCCAGACAGATTAATCAGCCCCAGCATTTT	CASSPRQINQPQHF